This TCR beta chain was profiled in a study of blood T cell repertoires in COVID-19. Study-wide context: T cells, B-cell-depleted T cells, or PBMCs supplied cDNA or gDNA.

Researchers sorted participants into cohorts using their self-reported clinical history. The CDR3 sequence is 15 residues long. Germline CDR1 SGHDT, CDR2 YYEEEE. Trimming removed 0 bases at V and 1 base at J, with 10 bases between. This table comes from immunoSEQ multiplex PCR, and its TCRdb copy is limited to in-frame clones, with some not included. The sample contains 470,000 or so clones, 70% to 90% of which appear only once. The chain couples TRBV5-6 to TRBJ1-2; no clear D gene. The sample was PBMCs or T cells enriched from blood (not recorded which). The receptor comes from a woman aged 18 to 35 with acute COVID-19. The CDR3 DNA reads as TGTGCCAGCAGCTTGGGCCGGGGAGGTAACTATGGCTACACCTTC. Its protein is CASSLGRGGNYGYTF.